This T cell receptor beta chain is drawn from a study of T cell responses to AZD1222 COVID-19 vaccine. Germline V gene lookup returns CDR1 SGHTA and CDR2 FQGNSA. This CDR3 comprises 14 residues. V lost 7 bases to trimming and J lost 0 bases; unmatched junction nucleotides: 4. Study-level findings and limits: A mostly white British donor set with more females was recruited, and clonal diversity was possibly underestimated.

Produced via immunoSEQ multiplex PCR; TCRdb's table is partial and in-frame only. The sample includes about 180,000 clones, 90% of them seen just once. In regard to this clone: Its cognate antigen is unknown.

The sequence was obtained from an adult in good health. The gene calls are TRBV7-2 and TRBJ2-5; 8 nucleotides agree with TRBD2. The sequences come from peripheral blood, collected on day 0 of AZD1222 vaccination. CDR3: CASTPGGNQETQYF. CDR3 bases: TGTGCCAGCACCCCGGGGGGGAACCAAGAGACCCAGTACTTC.